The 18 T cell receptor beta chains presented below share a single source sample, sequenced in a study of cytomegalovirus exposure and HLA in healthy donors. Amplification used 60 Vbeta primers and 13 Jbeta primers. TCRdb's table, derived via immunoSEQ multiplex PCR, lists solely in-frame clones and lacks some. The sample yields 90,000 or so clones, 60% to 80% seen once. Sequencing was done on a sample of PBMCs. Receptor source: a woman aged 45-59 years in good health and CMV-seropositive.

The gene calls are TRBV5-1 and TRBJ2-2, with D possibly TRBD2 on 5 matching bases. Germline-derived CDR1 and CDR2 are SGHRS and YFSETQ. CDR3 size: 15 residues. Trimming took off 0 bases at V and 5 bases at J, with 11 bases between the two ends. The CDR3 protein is CASSLAGKDTGELFF. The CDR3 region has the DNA TGCGCCAGCAGCTTGGCGGGGAAAGATACCGGGGAGCTGTTTTTT.

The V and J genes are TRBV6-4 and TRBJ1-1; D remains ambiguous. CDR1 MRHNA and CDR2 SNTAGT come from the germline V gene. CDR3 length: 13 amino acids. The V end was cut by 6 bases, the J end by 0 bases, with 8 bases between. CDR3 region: CASRAFMNTEAFF. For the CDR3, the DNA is TGTGCCAGCAGAGCCTTCATGAACACTGAAGCTTTCTTT.

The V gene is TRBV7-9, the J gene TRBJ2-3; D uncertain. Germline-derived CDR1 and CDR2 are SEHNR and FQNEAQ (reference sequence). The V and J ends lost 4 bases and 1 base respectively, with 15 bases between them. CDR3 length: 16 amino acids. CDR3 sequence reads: CASSSKASLGTDTQYF. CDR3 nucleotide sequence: TGTGCCAGCAGCTCCAAAGCCTCTCTCGGCACAGATACGCAGTATTTT.

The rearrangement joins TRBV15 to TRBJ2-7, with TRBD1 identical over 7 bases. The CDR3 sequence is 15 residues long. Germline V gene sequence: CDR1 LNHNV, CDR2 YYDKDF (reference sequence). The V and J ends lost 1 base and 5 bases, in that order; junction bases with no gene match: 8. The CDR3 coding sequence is TGTGCCACCAGCAGAGGCCGGGACAGCGTCCACGAGCAGTACTTC. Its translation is CATSRGRDSVHEQYF.

The DNA of the CDR3 is TGTGCCAGCAGCTTTGGCATGAACACTGAAGCTTTCTTT. As protein: CASSFGMNTEAFF. The chain combines TRBV5-6 with TRBJ1-1, with D uncertain. The length of the CDR3 is 13 residues. Looked up from germline, CDR1 is SGHDT and CDR2 is YYEEEE. The ends were cut back, 2 bases at V and 0 bases at J, with 5 bases in the middle.

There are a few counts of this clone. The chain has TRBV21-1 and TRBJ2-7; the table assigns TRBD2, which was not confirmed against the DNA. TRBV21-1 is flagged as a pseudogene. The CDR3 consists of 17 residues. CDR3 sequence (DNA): TGTGCCAGCAGCAAAGATTTGGGGGGGCCCCTAGGCTGCGAGCAGTACTTC. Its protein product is CASSKDLGGPLGCEQYF.

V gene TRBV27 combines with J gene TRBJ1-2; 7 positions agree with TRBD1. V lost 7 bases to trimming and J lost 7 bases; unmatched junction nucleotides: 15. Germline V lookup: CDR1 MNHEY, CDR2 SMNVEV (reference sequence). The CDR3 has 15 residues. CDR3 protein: CASTLEIGGAGGYTF. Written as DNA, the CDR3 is TGTGCCAGCACCCTTGAGATAGGGGGCGCAGGTGGCTACACCTTC.

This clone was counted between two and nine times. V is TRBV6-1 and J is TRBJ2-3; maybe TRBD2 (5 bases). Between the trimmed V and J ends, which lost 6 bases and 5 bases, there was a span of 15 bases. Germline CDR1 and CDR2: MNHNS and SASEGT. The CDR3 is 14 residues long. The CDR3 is CASRTPTGGDTQYF. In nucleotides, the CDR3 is TGTGCCAGCAGGACCCCTACCGGAGGAGATACGCAGTATTTT.

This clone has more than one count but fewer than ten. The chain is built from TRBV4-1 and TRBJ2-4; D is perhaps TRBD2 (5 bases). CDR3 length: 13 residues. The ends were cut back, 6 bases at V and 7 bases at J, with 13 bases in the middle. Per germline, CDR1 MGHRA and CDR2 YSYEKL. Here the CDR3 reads CASREQGGNIQYF. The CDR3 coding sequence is TGCGCCAGCAGAGAACAAGGCGGGAACATTCAGTACTTC.

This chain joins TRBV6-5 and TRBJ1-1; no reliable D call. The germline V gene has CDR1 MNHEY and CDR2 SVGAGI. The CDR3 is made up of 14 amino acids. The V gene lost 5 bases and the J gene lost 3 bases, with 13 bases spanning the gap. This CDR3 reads CASSERGGHTEAFF. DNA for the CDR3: TGTGCCAGCAGTGAACGCGGCGGTCACACTGAAGCTTTCTTT.

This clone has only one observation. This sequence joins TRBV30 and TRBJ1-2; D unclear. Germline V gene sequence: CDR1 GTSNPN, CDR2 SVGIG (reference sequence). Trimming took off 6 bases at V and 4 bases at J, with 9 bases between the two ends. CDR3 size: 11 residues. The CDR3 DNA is TGTGCCTGTGGTTGGAGCTATGGCTACACCTTC. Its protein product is CACGWSYGYTF. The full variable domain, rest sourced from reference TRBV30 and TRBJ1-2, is SQTIHQWPATLVQPVGSPLSLECTVEGTSNPNLYWYRQAAGRGLQLLFYSVGIGQISSEVPQNLSASRPQDRQFILSSKKLLLSDSGFYLCACGWSYGYTFGSGTRLTVV.

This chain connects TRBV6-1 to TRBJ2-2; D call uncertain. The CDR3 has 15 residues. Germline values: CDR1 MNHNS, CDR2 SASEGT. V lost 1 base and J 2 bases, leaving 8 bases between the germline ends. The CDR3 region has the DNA TGTGCCAGCAGTGAAGTGGGCAGAAACACCGGGGAGCTGTTTTTT. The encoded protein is CASSEVGRNTGELFF.

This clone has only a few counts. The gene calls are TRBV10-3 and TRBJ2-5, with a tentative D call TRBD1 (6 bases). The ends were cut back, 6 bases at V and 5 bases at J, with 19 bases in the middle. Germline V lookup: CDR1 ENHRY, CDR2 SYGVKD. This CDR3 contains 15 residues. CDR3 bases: TGTGCCATCAGCGCCGCCACAGGGCTCTGGGAGACCCAGTACTTC. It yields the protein CAISAATGLWETQYF.

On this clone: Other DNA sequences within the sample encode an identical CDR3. The chain's CDR3 is CASSYGLAGAEDTQYF. CDR3 coding DNA: TGCGCCAGCAGCTACGGACTAGCAGGAGCGGAAGATACGCAGTATTTT. The rearrangement links TRBV5-1 to TRBJ2-3; 8 positions agree with TRBD2. The CDR3 contains 16 residues. V lost 3 bases and J lost 5; bases outside the gene matches: 11. The germline V gene has CDR1 SGHRS and CDR2 YFSETQ.

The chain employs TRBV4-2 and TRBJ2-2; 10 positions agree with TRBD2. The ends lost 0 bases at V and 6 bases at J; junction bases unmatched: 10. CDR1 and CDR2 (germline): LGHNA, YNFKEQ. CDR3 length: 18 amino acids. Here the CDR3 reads CASSQEASGRAGAGELFF. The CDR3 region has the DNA TGTGCCAGCAGCCAAGAGGCCAGCGGGAGGGCCGGCGCCGGGGAGCTGTTTTTT.

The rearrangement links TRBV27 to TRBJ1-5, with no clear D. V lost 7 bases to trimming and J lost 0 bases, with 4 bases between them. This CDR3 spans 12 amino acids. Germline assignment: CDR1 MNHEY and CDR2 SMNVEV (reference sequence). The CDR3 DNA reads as TGTGCCAGCATTTATAGCAATCAGCCCCAGCATTTT. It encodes CASIYSNQPQHF.

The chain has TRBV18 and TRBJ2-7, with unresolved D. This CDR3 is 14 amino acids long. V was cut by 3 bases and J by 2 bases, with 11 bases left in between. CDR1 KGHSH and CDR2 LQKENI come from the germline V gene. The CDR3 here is CASSPGSRPYEQYV. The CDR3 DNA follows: TGTGCCAGCTCACCGGGCAGCCGACCCTACGAGCAGTACGTC.

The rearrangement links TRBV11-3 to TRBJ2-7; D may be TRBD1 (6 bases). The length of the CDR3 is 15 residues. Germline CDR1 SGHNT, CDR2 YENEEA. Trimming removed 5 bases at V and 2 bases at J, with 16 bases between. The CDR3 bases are TGTGCCAGCAGCGATGGGGACGGACAGACCTACGAGCAGTACGTC. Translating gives CASSDGDGQTYEQYV.